This paragraph reports one T cell receptor (beta chain). The antigen is unknown. The entry originates in a study of CD4 T cells in relation to SARS-CoV-2 and coronaviruses. For the study at large: After 10 to 11 days of antigen culture, PBMC TCR beta CDR3s were sequenced.

Germline V gene lookup returns CDR1 SGDLS and CDR2 YYNGEE. There are 15 residues in the CDR3. V lost 0 bases and J lost 1, with 9 bases in between. Generated by immunoSEQ multiplex PCR, the TCRdb table keeps only in-frame clones and is missing some. The table records around 31,000 clones, around 72% of them present only once. Before the COVID-19 pandemic, during about 2011-2019, CD4+ T cells were taken from unexposed donors. Isolation of CD4+ T cells took place after around eleven days in culture. Sequenced sample: CD4+ T cells from PBMCs, cultured in vitro. The chain links TRBV9 to TRBJ2-3; possibly TRBD2 for D (6 bases). This clonotype was sampled from a human donor in good health. The CDR3 nucleotides are TGTGCCAGCAGCGTAGACGGGAGAGGCACAGATACGCAGTATTTT. Translation: CASSVDGRGTDTQYF.